This TCR beta chain comes out of a study of blood T cell repertoires in COVID-19. J was trimmed by 9 bases and V by 1 base; bases with no gene match: 11. The CDR3 loop spans 18 amino acids. Germline-derived CDR1 and CDR2 are SGHDN and FVKESK. Sequencing was performed with immunoSEQ multiplex PCR; in TCRdb, only in-frame clones are kept and a portion is missing. The sample lists roughly 90,000 clones; 75% to 90% were seen once. The sequence was collected from a woman of 80 years or more with active COVID-19. The sequencing input was peripheral blood. The V and J genes are TRBV14 and TRBJ2-1; 14 positions match TRBD2. CDR3 sequence (DNA): TGTGCCAGCAGCCAAGGACCGGGACTAGCGGGAGCCCTGGGTGAGCAGTTCTTC. Translated: CASSQGPGLAGALGEQFF.